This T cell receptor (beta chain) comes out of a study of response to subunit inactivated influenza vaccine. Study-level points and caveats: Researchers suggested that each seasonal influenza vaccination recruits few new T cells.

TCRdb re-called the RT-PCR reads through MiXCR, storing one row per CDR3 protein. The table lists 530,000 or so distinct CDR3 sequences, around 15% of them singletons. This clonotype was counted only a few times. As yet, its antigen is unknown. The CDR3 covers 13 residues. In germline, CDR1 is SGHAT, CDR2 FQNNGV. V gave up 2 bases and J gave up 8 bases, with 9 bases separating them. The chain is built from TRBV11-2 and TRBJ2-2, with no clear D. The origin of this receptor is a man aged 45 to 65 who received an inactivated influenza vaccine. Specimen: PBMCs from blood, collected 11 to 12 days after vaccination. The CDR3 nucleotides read TGTGCCAGCAGCTTAATCTCGTCAGGGGAGCTGTTTTTT. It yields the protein CASSLISSGELFF.